This T cell receptor (beta chain) was profiled in a study of T cell changes during pregnancy in multiple sclerosis. This CDR3 comprises 14 residues. V was trimmed by 0 bases and J by 6 bases, leaving 10 bases between them. Looked up from germline, CDR1 is SGHRS and CDR2 is YFSETQ. Libraries were prepared by immunoSEQ multiplex PCR; TCRdb keeps only in-frame clonotypes and omits some of them. This table holds over 100,000 clones, about 94% found once. The V and J genes are TRBV5-1 and TRBJ2-1; TRBD2 might be the D (6 bases). The sample here was peripheral blood, taken in the third trimester of pregnancy. The sequence was collected from a female donor with multiple sclerosis, enrolled in a pregnancy study. The CDR3 protein is CASSLAGGSNEQFF. In DNA, the CDR3 is TGCGCCAGCAGCTTGGCCGGGGGTAGCAATGAGCAGTTCTTC.